The 12 T cell receptor beta chains reported below all come from one sample, sequenced in a study of regulatory T cells in long-lasting Graves disease. Regarding time point: newly diagnosed GD, antithyroid drugs for less than 3 months. The TCR library was made from RNA that had been extracted from PBMCs in TRIzol. Libraries of TCR beta came from iRepertoire HTBI primers plus Arm-PCR of CDR3 regions. Via MiXCR, TCRdb re-called the multiplex PCR reads, giving one row per CDR3 protein. The sample includes about 540,000 distinct CDR3 sequences, roughly 13% of them seen just once. The same sample was also studied in work on T cells in Graves' hyperthyroidism and ophthalmopathy.

This sample comprised peripheral blood mononuclear cells (PBMCs), obtained at new diagnosis, from a patient treated with antithyroid drugs. The receptors were gathered from a man younger than 45 with Graves disease.

This clonotype was observed at least ten times. The chain recombines TRBV28 with TRBJ2-1; 9 nucleotides line up with TRBD2. V lost 7 bases and J lost 4; bases outside the gene matches: 17. This CDR3 spans 18 amino acids. Germline CDR1 and CDR2: MDHEN and SYDVKM. The CDR3 DNA is TGTGCCAGCACCAATTCTAAGGGGTTAGCGGGAGCTTACAATGAGCAGTTCTTC. It translates to CASTNSKGLAGAYNEQFF. Supplemented by reference TRBV28 and TRBJ2-1, the full variable domain reads DVKVTQSSRYLVKRTGEKVFLECVQDMDHENMFWYRQDPGLGLRLIYFSYDVKMKEKGDIPEGYSVSREKKERFSLILESASTNQTSMYLCASTNSKGLAGAYNEQFFGPGTRLTVL.

In its sample, this clonotype was seen many times. The CDR3 nucleotides are TGTGCCAGCTCTCCGAACCGCCACGAGCAGTACTTC. It encodes CASSPNRHEQYF. This chain joins TRBV18 and TRBJ2-7, with D unresolved. With 6 bases removed from V and 5 bases from J, the gap between germline ends came to 11 bases. CDR1 is KGHSH and CDR2 is LQKENI in the germline V gene. This CDR3 is 12 amino acids long.

Ten or more counts support this clonotype. The chain has TRBV12-3 or TRBV12-4 and TRBJ1-2; 7 nucleotides align to TRBD1. The junction had 7 bases not matched to a gene; V was cut back by 4 bases and J by 2 bases. This CDR3 comprises 15 residues. The DNA for the CDR3 is TGTGCCAGCAGTTCCCCCCCCAGGGGGAACTATGGCTACACCTTC. It encodes CASSSPPRGNYGYTF.

On this clonotype itself: Given a much more abundant clone one base away, this may be a read error. The chain recombines TRBV11-2 with TRBJ2-5; D is perhaps TRBD2 (6 bases). Germline CDR1 reads SGHAT; CDR2 reads FQNNGV. CDR3 size: 14 residues. The V gene lost 5 bases and the J gene lost 5 bases, with 15 bases spanning the gap. CDR3 in DNA: TGTGCCAGCAGCCCAGCGAGAAGCGGGGAGACCCAGTACTTC. The encoded protein is CASSPARSGETQYF.

This clonotype showed up many times. The rearrangement links TRBV12-3 or TRBV12-4 to TRBJ1-1, with a possible D match to TRBD1 (6 bases). This CDR3 is 11 amino acids long. V was trimmed by 6 bases and J by 8 bases, leaving 10 bases between them. The CDR3 reads CASRRGREAFF. DNA for the CDR3: TGTGCCAGCAGGAGGGGGAGGGAAGCTTTCTTT.

In this sample, this clonotype turned up many times. At one of its ends the junction is not consistent with the germline gene, which may arise from a read error. The gene calls are TRBV7-7 and TRBJ2-1; TRBD2 is a possible D gene (6 bases). The length of the CDR3 is 14 residues. Germline loops: CDR1 SSHAT, CDR2 FNYEAQ (reference sequence). The CDR3 DNA is TGTGCTAGCAGCTTAGAACCGGGGGTGAGTGAGCAGTTCTTC. It translates to CASSLEPGVSEQFF.

The sample holds many counts of this clonotype. The chain uses TRBV12-3 or TRBV12-4 and TRBJ2-7; D not certain. There are 13 residues in the CDR3. V was pared by 3 bases and J by 4 bases, with 10 bases between. The CDR3 coding sequence is TGTGCCAGCAGTTTTGATGAACGATACGAGCAGTACTTC. Its protein product is CASSFDERYEQYF.

The chain combines TRBV6-4 with TRBJ2-1; a weak D match, TRBD2 (5 bases). Per the germline V gene, CDR1 is MRHNA and CDR2 is SNTAGT. V lost 6 bases and J 6 bases, leaving 18 bases between the germline ends. The CDR3 has 15 amino acids. The CDR3 DNA reads as TGTGCCAGCAGACCCGGAGAGGGAGAGAGCAATGAGCAGTTCTTC. As protein: CASRPGEGESNEQFF.

This clonotype was counted many times. The chain uses TRBV12-3 or TRBV12-4 and TRBJ1-2; D unresolved. V lost 5 bases to trimming and J lost 3 bases, with 13 bases between them. This CDR3 has 14 amino acids. The CDR3 DNA follows: TGTGCCAGCAGTCCGCCCCACATTTACTATGGCTACACCTTC. Its translation: CASSPPHIYYGYTF.

At least ten counts were recorded for this clonotype. This chain joins TRBV11-3 and TRBJ2-1; 7 bases are a match to TRBD2. V was clipped by 2 bases and J by 1 base; unmatched bases: 5. Germline V gene sequence: CDR1 SGHNT, CDR2 YENEEA. The CDR3 totals 16 residues. CDR3 in DNA: TGTGCCAGCAGCTTATGGCGGACTAGGTCCTACAATGAGCAGTTCTTC. Translation gives CASSLWRTRSYNEQFF.

The chain uses TRBV6-2 or TRBV6-3 and TRBJ2-1, with no clear D. The V and J ends lost 4 bases and 4 bases respectively, with 17 bases between them. Germline V gives CDR1 MNHEY, CDR2 SVGEGT. This CDR3 contains 16 residues. The CDR3 here is CASSSSRLVFYNEQFF. Written as DNA, the CDR3 is TGTGCCAGCAGTTCCTCTAGACTGGTATTTTACAATGAGCAGTTCTTC.

Comments on this clonotype: A read error may explain this, as a much larger clone is one base away. The chain is built from TRBV29-1 and TRBJ2-6; TRBD2 is a possible D gene (6 bases). The CDR3 has 17 amino acids. Germline V CDR1 and CDR2: SQVTM, ANQGSEA. CDR3 amino acids: CGVGGEGRNSGANVLTF. CDR3 bases: TGCGGCGTGGGGGGAGAAGGACGTAACTCTGGGGCCAACGTCCTGACTTTC.